These 16 T cell receptor beta chains came from one sample sequenced in a study of T cell responses to AZD1222 COVID-19 vaccine. Libraries were prepared by immunoSEQ multiplex PCR; TCRdb keeps only in-frame clonotypes and omits some of them. This table has roughly 170,000 clones, 88% appearing once. The material was peripheral blood, obtained on day 0 of AZD1222 vaccination. Source of these receptors: an adult in good health.

The chain carries TRBV28 and TRBJ1-1; D is unresolved. This CDR3 has 11 residues. The V end lost 10 bases, the J end lost 0 bases, and 6 bases lay between the germline ends. The germline gives CDR1 MDHEN, CDR2 SYDVKM. The CDR3 sequence: CATALNTEAFF. In nucleotides, the CDR3 is TGTGCCACCGCCCTGAACACTGAAGCTTTCTTT.

The rearrangement joins TRBV6-5 to TRBJ1-1, with D possibly matching TRBD1 (5 bases). Germline values: CDR1 MNHEY, CDR2 SVGAGI. Trimming removed 6 bases from V and 5 bases from J, with 7 bases in between. The CDR3 consists of 11 residues. CDR3 DNA: TGTGCCAGCAGGGGGCTTACTGAAGCTTTCTTT. It is translated as CASRGLTEAFF.

This clone was picked up a small number of times. This chain connects TRBV19 to TRBJ2-2; D is undetermined. CDR3 length equals 15 residues. Germline-derived CDR1 and CDR2 are LNHDA and SQIVND (reference sequence). The V end was cut by 6 bases, the J end by 6 bases, with 17 bases between. The DNA for the CDR3 is TGTGCCAGTAGCCGGGTCTACCTAAGCGCCGGGGAGCTGTTTTTT. It codes for CASSRVYLSAGELFF.

This clone has more than one count but fewer than ten. This chain connects TRBV25-1 to TRBJ1-1, with a weak D call TRBD1 (5 bases). Germline V gene data show CDR1 as MGHDK and CDR2 as SYGVNS. The CDR3 extends over 14 amino acids. Trimming removed 3 bases at V and 0 bases at J, with 8 bases between. CDR3 region: CASSDATVNTEAFF. Here the CDR3 DNA reads TGTGCCAGCAGTGACGCGACAGTGAACACTGAAGCTTTCTTT.

As regards this clone: The same CDR3 can be traced to other DNA sequences in this sample. The CDR3 DNA reads TGTGCCTGGAGTGTAGTTTATGGCTACACCTTC. Protein: CAWSVVYGYTF. The V gene is TRBV30, the J gene TRBJ1-2; D uncertain. Germline V lookup: CDR1 GTSNPN, CDR2 SVGIG (reference sequence). The CDR3 sequence is 11 residues long. The V and J ends lost 0 bases and 5 bases respectively, with 4 bases between them.

The chain combines TRBV11-2 with TRBJ2-5; 10 bases are shared with TRBD2. V gave up 2 bases and J gave up 5 bases; unmatched junction bases: 11. The CDR3 runs 17 residues. Germline values: CDR1 SGHAT, CDR2 FQNNGV. The CDR3 DNA sequence: TGTGCCAGCAGCTTAATGCGGAGCGGGAGGGCGAGGGAGACCCAGTACTTC. Translating gives CASSLMRSGRARETQYF.

This clone was observed a few times. The gene calls are TRBV6-5 and TRBJ1-1, with no clear D. The germline CDR1 and CDR2 sequences are MNHEY and SVGAGI. Trimming left V 8 bases short and J 2 bases short, with 9 bases between. The CDR3 loop spans 12 amino acids. CDR3 nucleotides: TGTGCCAGCGGACCTAAAAACACTGAAGCTTTCTTT. It codes for CASGPKNTEAFF.

The J gene is TRBJ1-2, the V gene TRBV3-1 (or the pseudogene TRBV3-2); D gene uncertain. The length of the CDR3 is 12 residues. CDR1 is LGHDT and CDR2 is YNNKEL in the germline V gene (reference sequence). V dropped 3 bases and J dropped 8 bases, with 10 bases sitting between them. The CDR3 is CASSHRGNGYTF. The CDR3 nucleotides read TGTGCCAGCAGCCATCGAGGGAACGGCTACACCTTC.

The CDR3 here is CASSPTSGRGTGELFF. The CDR3 region has the DNA TGTGCCAGCAGCCCTACTAGCGGTCGGGGCACCGGGGAGCTGTTTTTT. The gene calls are TRBV9 and TRBJ2-2; 8 bases match TRBD2. The junction had 9 bases not matched to a gene; V was cut back by 4 bases and J by 4 bases. The germline V gene has CDR1 SGDLS and CDR2 YYNGEE. The CDR3 spans 16 residues.

The chain is built from TRBV19 and TRBJ1-6; no clear D. V lost 6 bases and J lost 5, with 14 bases in between. The CDR3 extends over 15 amino acids. Germline values: CDR1 LNHDA, CDR2 SQIVND (reference sequence). The CDR3 DNA follows: TGTGCCAGTAGGCCCCAACTGGCACATAATTCACCCCTCCACTTT. This translates into CASRPQLAHNSPLHF. The entire variable domain, with the rest obtained from reference TRBV19 and TRBJ1-6, is as follows: DGGITQSPKYLFRKEGQNVTLSCEQNLNHDAMYWYRQDPGQGLRLIYYSQIVNDFQKGDIAEGYSVSREKKESFPLTVTSAQKNPTAFYLCASRPQLAHNSPLHFGNGTRLTVT.

This chain links TRBV6-5 with TRBJ1-2; D is undetermined. V lost 4 bases to trimming and J lost 4 bases, with 10 bases between them. Germline CDR1 is MNHEY and CDR2 is SVGAGI. This CDR3 contains 13 residues. CDR3 region: CASSLMQSYGYTF. The DNA of the CDR3 is TGTGCCAGCAGTTTAATGCAGTCCTATGGCTACACCTTC.

The gene calls are TRBV6-4 and TRBJ2-4; tentative D call: TRBD1 (6 bases). CDR1 and CDR2 from the germline V gene are MRHNA and SNTAGT. The CDR3 runs to 14 residues. V lost 10 bases to trimming and J lost 0 bases, with 13 bases between them. In DNA, the CDR3 is TGTGCCACCTTCAGGGGTTTAGCCAAAAACATTCAGTACTTC. It codes for CATFRGLAKNIQYF.

A single count supports this clone. This rearrangement joins TRBV9 to TRBJ1-2; D is possibly TRBD1 (5 bases). Germline V gives CDR1 SGDLS, CDR2 YYNGEE. The V end lost 3 bases, the J end lost 8 bases, and 17 bases lay between the germline ends. The CDR3 is made up of 14 amino acids. CDR3 in DNA: TGTGCCAGCAGCGCCAGTAACCAGAGGGGCGGCTACACCTTC. Translating gives CASSASNQRGGYTF.

This clone was seen a single time. The chain is built from TRBV9 and TRBJ2-3; D not certain. V lost 3 bases, J lost 0 bases, and 8 bases lay in between. CDR3 size: 14 residues. CDR1 and CDR2 (germline): SGDLS, YYNGEE. CDR3 sequence reads: CASSALVSTDTQYF. The CDR3 nucleotides are TGTGCCAGCAGCGCCCTCGTAAGCACAGATACGCAGTATTTT.

The rearrangement links TRBV30 to TRBJ1-5, with D uncertain. The CDR3 loop spans 12 amino acids. The V gene lost 6 bases and the J gene lost 0 bases, with 6 bases spanning the gap. Germline V gene data show CDR1 as GTSNPN and CDR2 as SVGIG (reference sequence). CDR3 in DNA: TGTGCCTGTCATGGTAGCAATCAGCCCCAGCATTTT. Protein sequence: CACHGSNQPQHF.

The CDR3 DNA reads TGCGCCAGCAGTGGGTCCCGGGACAGTTACTCTGGGGCCAACGTCCTGACTTTC. It yields the protein CASSGSRDSYSGANVLTF. J is TRBJ2-6 and V is TRBV5-1; 7 bases map to TRBD1. The CDR3 totals 18 residues. Germline trimming cut 5 bases from V and 0 bases from J; bases unmatched to any gene: 11. Germline CDR1 reads SGHRS; CDR2 reads YFSETQ.